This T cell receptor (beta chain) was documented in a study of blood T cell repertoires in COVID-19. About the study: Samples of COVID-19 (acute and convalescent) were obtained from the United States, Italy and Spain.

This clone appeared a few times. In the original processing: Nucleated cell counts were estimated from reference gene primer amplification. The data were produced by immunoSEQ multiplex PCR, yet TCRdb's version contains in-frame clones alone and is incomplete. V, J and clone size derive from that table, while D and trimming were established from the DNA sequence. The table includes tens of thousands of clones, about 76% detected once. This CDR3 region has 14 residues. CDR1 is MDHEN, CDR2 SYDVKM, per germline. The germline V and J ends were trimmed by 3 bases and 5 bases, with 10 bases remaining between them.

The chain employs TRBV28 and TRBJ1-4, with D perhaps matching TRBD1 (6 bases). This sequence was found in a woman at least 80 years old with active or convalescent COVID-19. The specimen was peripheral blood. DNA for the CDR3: TGTGCCAGCAGTTTGACTACAGGGAATGAAAAACTGTTTTTT. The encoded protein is CASSLTTGNEKLFF.